A selection of T cell receptor beta chains follows, all from one sample in a study of T cell changes during pregnancy in multiple sclerosis. TCRdb's copy holds only in-frame clones and misses some; the assay was immunoSEQ multiplex PCR. The repertoire has approximately 42,000 clones, under 90% of them found once; the top ten carry around 0.58%. The sequenced sample was CD4+ T cells from peripheral blood mononuclear cells, obtained before pregnancy. These receptors all come from a female donor with multiple sclerosis, enrolled in a pregnancy study. Both conserved end residues are trimmed from each CDR3. Part of the rows lack a size; the others show once, few, many or a class for expanded clones.

v_call	j_call	clone_size	cdr3_aa
TRBV28	TRBJ1-2	few	ASSFQDYGYT
TRBV5-1	TRBJ2-5	once	ASSLGQGWETQY
TRBV19	TRBJ2-2	NA	AISPRGFRLTGELF
TRBV4-3	TRBJ1-2	once	ASSQEGGGGYT
TRBV19	TRBJ1-5	NA	ASTSNAGNQPQH
TRBV30	TRBJ2-1	NA	AWTRGGHEQF
TRBV6-1	TRBJ1-1	once	ASSEQGSNTEAF
TRBV9	TRBJ2-7	NA	ASSPRDTSSYEQY
TRBV30	TRBJ2-1	NA	AGTGGSSHNEQF
TRBV25-1	TRBJ2-3	once	ASSERRGTDTQY
TRBV7-2	TRBJ1-5	NA	ASSLGSRGIINQPQH
TRBV6-5	TRBJ2-7	once	ASSYAGYEQY
TRBV5-1	TRBJ1-3	NA	ASSLGVGSGNTIY
TRBV19	TRBJ1-2	NA	ASSIRQRYGYT
TRBV27	TRBJ2-2	NA	ASSLRSGGTGELF
TRBV25-1	TRBJ2-3	NA	ASSEGPWGGKDTQY
TRBV6-1	TRBJ1-1	NA	ASSETGAKTEAF
TRBV18	TRBJ1-2	NA	ASSPTEQGFSYGYT
TRBV7-9	TRBJ1-1	once	ASSRAREMNTEAF
TRBV28	TRBJ2-7	NA	ASSTQGYEQY
TRBV11-2	TRBJ2-7	NA	ASSGESYEQY
TRBV18	TRBJ2-1	NA	ASSPTSASGKANEQF
TRBV19	TRBJ1-2	few	ASSIGTGTDYGYT
TRBV19	TRBJ2-5	NA	ASRTGGPGETQY
TRBV6-5	TRBJ2-2	NA	ASSFRTDLTGELF
TRBV6-5	TRBJ2-2	NA	ASSYGLLRNTGELF
TRBV9	TRBJ2-7	NA	ASSVSTGLAGGPHEQY
TRBV5-1	TRBJ1-1	NA	ASSLAGSTEAF
TRBV12-5	TRBJ2-2	NA	ASGLVRYPNTGELF
TRBV30	TRBJ2-1	NA	AWSVRLAGGNEQF
TRBV5-4	TRBJ2-5	NA	ASSFAGGMTETQY
TRBV6-1	TRBJ1-2	NA	ASSETTGGRIGYT
TRBV4-3	TRBJ1-4	NA	ASSQEWRGKGANEKLF
TRBV6-5	TRBJ1-5	NA	ASSYSPNQPQH
TRBV6-5	TRBJ1-4	NA	ASSYSSTNEKLF
TRBV10-3	TRBJ2-2	NA	ATRVQGAPGELF
TRBV10-3	TRBJ2-3	few	ATRDSNTDTQY
TRBV14	TRBJ1-1	NA	ASSQTWMYQPGGAF
TRBV10-1	TRBJ2-7	once	ASSERLAGDYEQY
TRBV6-5	TRBJ2-1	NA	ASSTQGLGEQF
TRBV10-1	TRBJ2-5	NA	ASSPRPGSETQY
TRBV7-2	TRBJ2-4	NA	ASSLGTGVRIQY
TRBV7-2	TRBJ1-2	NA	ASSFDLGGADGYT
TRBV2	TRBJ1-1	few	ASRGQQNTEAF
TRBV12-5	TRBJ1-1	NA	ASGLSGQADTEAF
TRBV7-8	TRBJ2-6	NA	ASSLSGFLASGANVLT
TRBV28	TRBJ2-7	NA	ASSFMTSGRPSFSYEQY
TRBV5-4	TRBJ2-3	NA	ASSSRQGSTDTQY